This TCR beta chain is drawn from a study of OX40 agonist ivuxolimab in advanced cancers. Only in-frame clones appear in the TCRdb table, and some are missing; sequencing was by immunoSEQ multiplex PCR. Altogether fewer than 95,000 clones are present, approximately 85% being singletons, with the ten largest covering under 0.75%. This receptor was obtained from an adult with an advanced solid tumor such as melanoma, head and neck, liver or kidney cancer. Sample: CD4+ or CD8+ T cells sorted from blood, taken in a trial of the OX40 agonist ivuxolimab.

Here the CDR3 DNA reads TGCAGCGGAAACCTTCAGGGCAACCCAGGCGAGACCCAGTACTTC. The encoded protein is CSGNLQGNPGETQYF. The chain combines TRBV29-1 with TRBJ2-5, with D possibly TRBD1 on 5 matching bases. The CDR3 extends over 15 amino acids. Germline values: CDR1 SQVTM, CDR2 ANQGSEA. V was trimmed by 7 bases and J by 5 bases, leaving 23 bases between them.